A single sample gave rise to the 21 T cell receptor beta chains below, sequenced in a study of CD8 T cells in ankylosing spondylitis. TCRdb redid the calling of the 5' RACE reads with MiXCR, one entry per CDR3 protein. Counted here are about 240,000 distinct CDR3 sequences, around 9.1% occurring once; the ten biggest clones make up approximately 6.3%. Sequencing was done on a sample of blood, either unsorted or a sorted T cell fraction (not recorded which). The receptor source for this set is a male donor with ankylosing spondylitis or in good health (not recorded which).

This clonotype has a count of ten or more. The chain combines TRBV6-5 with TRBJ2-7; D ambiguous. The CDR3 totals 13 residues. V was trimmed by 0 bases and J by 2 bases, leaving 5 bases between them. Germline V gene sequence: CDR1 MNHEY, CDR2 SVGAGI. The CDR3 nucleotides are TGTGCCAGCAGTTACTCACAAGCCTACGAGCAGTACTTC. Residues: CASSYSQAYEQYF.

This clonotype occurred many times. The rearrangement joins TRBV20-1 to TRBJ2-1; 11 nucleotides agree with TRBD2. This CDR3 spans 13 amino acids. Looked up from germline, CDR1 is DFQATT and CDR2 is SNEGSKA (reference sequence). Losses at the gene ends were 6 bases for V and 10 bases for J; bases not matched to a gene: 8. The CDR3 sequence: CSASGTSGSEQFF. DNA of the CDR3: TGCAGTGCCTCCGGGACTAGCGGTTCGGAGCAGTTCTTC.

The V and J genes are TRBV3-1 and TRBJ2-2; no clear D gene. The V gene's germline CDR1 is LGHDT and CDR2 YNNKEL (reference sequence). The CDR3 loop spans 15 amino acids. V shed 4 bases and J shed 7 bases, with 16 bases lying between them. This chain's CDR3 is CASSLPLNSGGELFF. DNA for the CDR3: TGTGCCAGCAGCCTACCCTTGAATTCCGGCGGGGAGCTGTTTTTT. Looking up the rest from reference TRBV3-1 and TRBJ2-2 gives the full variable domain: DTAVSQTPKYLVTQMGNDKSIKCEQNLGHDTMYWYKQDSKKFLKIMFSYNNKELIINETVPNRFSPKSPDKAHLNLHINSLELGDSAVYFCASSLPLNSGGELFFGEGSRLTVL.

Ten or more counts support this clonotype. The chain couples TRBV5-1 to TRBJ2-1; 9 positions match TRBD2. J gave up 8 bases and V 3 bases, and 9 bases lay outside the gene matches. This CDR3 is 15 amino acids long. The V gene's germline CDR1 is SGHRS and CDR2 YFSETQ. The DNA of the CDR3 is TGCGCCAGCAGCTGGGAGGCGGGAGGGGAGCATGAGCAGTTCTTC. This gives the protein CASSWEAGGEHEQFF.

This clonotype was observed many times. The chain couples TRBV7-9 to TRBJ1-4; D is perhaps TRBD1 (5 bases). Deletions cut 5 bases from V and 8 bases from J, with 15 bases between. Germline-derived CDR1 and CDR2 are SEHNR and FQNEAQ (reference sequence). The CDR3 is made up of 14 amino acids. Written as DNA, the CDR3 is TGTGCCAGCAGCGCTCAGGGAGGAGGGGAAAAACTGTTTTTT. Its translation is CASSAQGGGEKLFF.

This clonotype showed up many times. V and J are TRBV5-1 and TRBJ1-4; D might be TRBD1 (5 bases). CDR3 length equals 13 residues. Between the trimmed V and J ends, which lost 1 base and 10 bases, there was a span of 11 bases. CDR1 and CDR2 from the germline V gene are SGHRS and YFSETQ. In nucleotides, the CDR3 is TGCGCCAGCAGCTTGCCCGCCGGGGGAAAACTGTTTTTT. Translation: CASSLPAGGKLFF.

The V gene is TRBV10-3, the J gene TRBJ2-1, with D possibly being TRBD1 (5 bases). Trimming pared 10 bases from V and 7 bases from J, leaving 14 bases between. Germline V CDR1 and CDR2: ENHRY, SYGVKD. The CDR3 runs 12 residues. CDR3 in amino acids: CATSPRGNEQFF. The CDR3 DNA reads TGTGCCACTTCACCTAGGGGAAATGAGCAGTTCTTC.

This clonotype was observed at least ten times. The V gene is TRBV20-1, the J gene TRBJ1-1; a possible D gene is TRBD1 (5 bases). V was pared by 1 base and J by 5 bases, with 11 bases between. The CDR3 has 13 residues. Germline CDR1 reads DFQATT; CDR2 reads SNEGSKA (reference sequence). CDR3: CSARGVGDTEAFF. The CDR3 nucleotides read TGCAGTGCTAGAGGGGTGGGGGATACTGAAGCTTTCTTT.

This clonotype has a count of ten or more. The genes are TRBV20-1 and TRBJ1-3; D is unclear. CDR1 DFQATT and CDR2 SNEGSKA come from the germline V gene (reference sequence). Trimming took off 3 bases at V and 1 base at J, with 7 bases between the two ends. This CDR3 has 13 amino acids. As DNA, the CDR3 is TGCAGTGCTAGGGGAGGGTCTGGAAACACCATATATTTT. Translating gives CSARGGSGNTIYF.

This clonotype was detected many times. This chain's CDR3 is CASSEALNRDESTEAFF. The CDR3, as DNA: TGTGCCAGCAGTGAAGCGCTTAACAGGGACGAAAGCACTGAAGCTTTCTTT. V is TRBV2 and J is TRBJ1-1, with D possibly TRBD1 on 6 matching bases. This CDR3 has 17 amino acids. Trimming left V 0 bases short and J 4 bases short, with 18 bases between. The germline V gene encodes CDR1 SNHLY and CDR2 FYNNEI.

In this sample, this clonotype turned up a few times. The CDR3 protein is CASSEQSYEQYF. CDR3 DNA sequence: TGTGCCAGCTCCGAGCAGTCCTACGAGCAGTACTTC. V usage is TRBV18 and J usage is TRBJ2-7; the D is unclear. Trimming stripped 6 bases from V and 1 base from J, with 7 bases between. CDR1 KGHSH and CDR2 LQKENI come from the germline V gene. This CDR3 comprises 12 residues.

This clonotype was seen at least ten times. The chain joins TRBV7-2 to TRBJ2-1; D is unresolved. The CDR3 totals 16 residues. Trimming shortened V by 1 base and J by 1 base, and 11 bases separated the two germline ends. Germline-derived CDR1 and CDR2 are SGHTA and FQGNSA. CDR3 region: CASSLVGAGSYNEQFF. The CDR3 nucleotides read TGTGCCAGCAGCTTAGTCGGAGCTGGGTCCTACAATGAGCAGTTCTTC.

This clonotype has a count of ten or more. This chain uses TRBV10-3 with TRBJ1-4; 9 nucleotides match TRBD1. The CDR3 loop spans 14 amino acids. Trimming removed 6 bases from V and 6 bases from J; junction bases left unmatched: 5. Looked up from germline, CDR1 is ENHRY and CDR2 is SYGVKD. In DNA form, the CDR3 reads TGTGCCATCAGACCGGGACAGGGAGATGAAAAACTGTTTTTT. Translating it yields CAIRPGQGDEKLFF.

This clonotype came up many times. V usage is TRBV7-8 and J usage is TRBJ2-2; D is uncertain. There are 16 residues in the CDR3. V lost 1 base to trimming and J lost 0 bases, with 9 bases between them. Germline loops: CDR1 SGHVS, CDR2 FQNEAQ. CDR3 bases: TGTGCCAGCAGCTTAGAAGGCCTATCGAACACCGGGGAGCTGTTTTTT. This encodes CASSLEGLSNTGELFF.

In this sample, this clonotype turned up many times. The V call is TRBV5-1, the J call TRBJ2-1; D perhaps matches TRBD1 (5 bases). V gave up 0 bases and J gave up 4 bases, with 11 bases separating them. The CDR3 length is 15 residues. From germline, CDR1 is SGHRS and CDR2 YFSETQ. CDR3 nucleotide sequence: TGCGCCAGCAGCTTGGGCCAGGGTACGTACAATGAGCAGTTCTTC. This translates into CASSLGQGTYNEQFF.

This clonotype was counted only a few times. The genes are TRBV7-3 and TRBJ2-1, with 9 bases fitting TRBD2. Germline V CDR1 and CDR2: SGHTA, FQGTGA. This CDR3 is built from 16 residues. The J segment lost 9 bases and the V segment lost 2 bases, leaving 11 bases of the junction unmatched. The CDR3 DNA sequence: TGTGCCAGCAGCTTATTAGGCGGGGGGGCCTTAGGTGAGCAGTTCTTC. It yields the protein CASSLLGGGALGEQFF.

Ten or more counts support this clonotype. The chain's CDR3 is CATMDRGLTEAFF. The CDR3 DNA reads TGCGCCACGATGGACAGGGGGCTGACTGAAGCTTTCTTT. This sequence joins TRBV5-1 and TRBJ1-1, with 11 bases identical to TRBD1. Germline values: CDR1 SGHRS, CDR2 YFSETQ. With V trimmed by 9 bases and J by 5 bases, 6 bases remained unmatched. CDR3 size: 13 residues.

This clonotype was seen more than once but under ten times. The V and J genes are TRBV30 and TRBJ1-1; D gene unclear. Germline lookup yields CDR1 GTSNPN and CDR2 SVGIG (reference sequence). The CDR3 contains 13 residues. Between the trimmed V and J ends, which lost 0 bases and 2 bases, there was a span of 7 bases. The CDR3 DNA reads as TGTGCCTGGAGTGTAACAGACAACACTGAAGCTTTCTTT. It specifies CAWSVTDNTEAFF. The entire variable domain, with the rest obtained from reference TRBV30 and TRBJ1-1, is as follows: SQTIHQWPATLVQPVGSPLSLECTVEGTSNPNLYWYRQAAGRGLQLLFYSVGIGQISSEVPQNLSASRPQDRQFILSSKKLLLSDSGFYLCAWSVTDNTEAFFGQGTRLTVV.

This rearrangement joins TRBV7-6 to TRBJ2-1, with 7 bases aligning to TRBD2. The CDR3 covers 20 residues. The junction had 18 bases not matched to a gene; V was cut back by 1 base and J by 3 bases. Germline V gene lookup returns CDR1 SGHVS and CDR2 FNYEAQ. The CDR3 sequence: CASSLEVWSGAGVSYNEQFF. The DNA of the CDR3 is TGTGCCAGCAGCTTAGAGGTGTGGAGCGGTGCGGGAGTAAGCTACAATGAGCAGTTCTTC.

This clonotype turned up a few times. V gene TRBV28 combines with J gene TRBJ2-7; D is perhaps TRBD2 (6 bases). CDR1 MDHEN and CDR2 SYDVKM come from the germline V gene. With 7 bases removed from V and 5 bases from J, the gap between germline ends came to 18 bases. The CDR3 consists of 14 residues. The CDR3 nucleotides are TGTGCCAGCACCCCCTCCGCGGGATCCCACGAGCAGTACTTC. Translating gives CASTPSAGSHEQYF.

With regard to this clonotype: A single base separates this from a much larger clone, so it may be a read error. The CDR3 region is CASCPDGLYERYF. CDR3 sequence (DNA): TGTGCCAGCTGCCCGGACGGCCTCTACGAGCGGTACTTC. The chain carries TRBV28 and TRBJ2-7; D gene uncertain. The CDR3 extends over 13 amino acids. Germline values: CDR1 MDHEN, CDR2 SYDVKM. Together with reference TRBV28 and TRBJ2-7, the CDR3 gives the full variable domain: DVKVTQSSRYLVKRTGEKVFLECVQDMDHENMFWYRQDPGLGLRLIYFSYDVKMKEKGDIPEGYSVSREKKERFSLILESASTNQTSMYLCASCPDGLYERYFGPGTRLTVT.